These 23 T cell receptor beta chains were all obtained from the same sample, sequenced in a study of T cell changes during pregnancy in multiple sclerosis. The repertoire was sequenced with immunoSEQ multiplex PCR; TCRdb's copy has only in-frame clones and lacks some. This repertoire shows about 43,000 clones, around 90% found once; its top ten account for over 1.1%. The sequencing sample was made of PBMCs (not recorded whether the cells were cultured). Receptors were obtained from a female donor with multiple sclerosis, enrolled in a pregnancy study.

The chain employs TRBV7-8 and TRBJ2-3, with TRBD2 as a possible D gene (6 bases). The CDR3 loop spans 15 amino acids. The V end lost 2 bases, the J end lost 1 base, and 10 bases lay between the germline ends. The germline V gene encodes CDR1 SGHVS and CDR2 FQNEAQ. The CDR3 loop reads CASSLIGSGTDTQYF. The CDR3 coding sequence is TGTGCCAGCAGCTTAATCGGGAGTGGCACAGATACGCAGTATTTT.

The chain recombines TRBV7-9 with TRBJ1-1; D call uncertain. The V end lost 2 bases, the J end lost 5 bases, and 3 bases lay between the germline ends. Germline V CDR1 and CDR2: SEHNR, FQNEAQ (reference sequence). CDR3 length: 11 residues. DNA for the CDR3: TGTGCCAGCAGCTTATCTACTGAAGCTTTCTTT. The encoded protein is CASSLSTEAFF.

CDR3 coding DNA: TGCGCCAGCAGCTCGGGACTGAATACCTACGAGCAGTACTTC. Translated, it gives CASSSGLNTYEQYF. This chain uses TRBV5-1 with TRBJ2-7; possibly TRBD2 for D (6 bases). Germline-derived CDR1 and CDR2 are SGHRS and YFSETQ. V was trimmed by 3 bases and J by 2 bases, leaving 12 bases between them. The CDR3 spans 14 residues.

This chain uses TRBV9 with TRBJ1-2; D is possibly TRBD1 (5 bases). The CDR3 has 15 amino acids. V was pared by 3 bases and J by 1 base, with 13 bases between. Germline V CDR1 and CDR2: SGDLS, YYNGEE. Here the CDR3 DNA reads TGTGCCAGCAGCGAAGGTACGACAGTTAACTATGGCTACACCTTC. It is translated as CASSEGTTVNYGYTF.

V usage is TRBV6-5 and J usage is TRBJ1-2; D not certain. Germline CDR1 and CDR2: MNHEY and SVGAGI. Deletions cut 11 bases from V and 0 bases from J, with 13 bases between. This CDR3 spans 13 amino acids. As DNA, the CDR3 is TGTGCCGCAGGACTCCTCACTAACTATGGCTACACCTTC. Residues: CAAGLLTNYGYTF.

The chain carries TRBV30 and TRBJ2-3; 9 bases line up with TRBD2. The CDR3 is 15 residues long. The V gene's germline CDR1 is GTSNPN and CDR2 SVGIG (reference sequence). The CDR3 loop reads CACQLAGATTDTQYF. The CDR3 DNA reads as TGTGCATGTCAATTAGCGGGAGCGACCACAGATACGCAGTATTTT.

In nucleotides, the CDR3 is TGTGCCAGCAGCGTAGACAGGGTCACCCCTGAAGCTTTCTTT. It encodes CASSVDRVTPEAFF. This rearrangement joins TRBV6-5 to TRBJ1-1; 7 nucleotides match TRBD1. This CDR3 comprises 14 residues. J lost 6 bases, V lost 6 bases, and 10 bases had no gene match. CDR1 is MNHEY, CDR2 SVGAGI, per germline.

This clone was observed once. The rearrangement links TRBV6-5 to TRBJ1-1; D not certain. The germline V and J ends were trimmed by 2 bases and 1 base, with 14 bases remaining between them. Germline CDR1 MNHEY, CDR2 SVGAGI. The CDR3 has 16 residues. The CDR3 region is CASSYSLITKNTEAFF. DNA for the CDR3: TGTGCCAGCAGTTACAGCTTGATTACTAAGAACACTGAAGCTTTCTTT.

For the CDR3, the DNA is TGTGCCAGCAGCTTGACAGGGGGCCTGGAAGCTTTCTTT. It translates to CASSLTGGLEAFF. The chain has TRBV7-9 and TRBJ1-1, with TRBD1 identical over 10 bases. V gave up 3 bases and J gave up 8 bases; unmatched junction bases: 3. This CDR3 is 13 amino acids long. Germline V gene data show CDR1 as SEHNR and CDR2 as FQNEAQ (reference sequence).

This chain links TRBV27 with TRBJ2-7; D perhaps matches TRBD2 (5 bases). Between the trimmed V and J ends, which lost 5 bases and 2 bases, there was a span of 13 bases. The CDR3 is 14 residues long. CDR1 and CDR2 (germline): MNHEY, SMNVEV (reference sequence). The CDR3 DNA reads TGTGCCAGCAGTACCGACTATCAAACCTACGAGCAGTACTTC. Translation: CASSTDYQTYEQYF.

The chain employs TRBV28 and TRBJ2-2, with no clear D. Germline V CDR1 and CDR2: MDHEN, SYDVKM. Deletions cut 8 bases from V and 0 bases from J, with 19 bases between. The CDR3 has 17 amino acids. The CDR3 reads CASHYQQSGPNTGELFF. CDR3 nucleotides: TGTGCCAGCCACTATCAGCAGTCCGGACCGAACACCGGGGAGCTGTTTTTT.

J is TRBJ2-1 and V is TRBV7-9; the match to TRBD1 covers 7 bases. Trimming at V came to 5 bases and at J to 2 bases, leaving 6 bases not matched to a gene. CDR3 length equals 15 residues. CDR1 is SEHNR, CDR2 FQNEAQ, per germline (reference sequence). CDR3 sequence reads: CASSNNRGPYNEQFF. The CDR3 nucleotides read TGTGCCAGCAGCAACAACAGGGGACCCTACAATGAGCAGTTCTTC.

The chain employs TRBV14 and TRBJ2-7, with D unresolved. The length of the CDR3 is 13 residues. Deletions cut 2 bases from V and 5 bases from J, with 10 bases between. Germline lookup yields CDR1 SGHDN and CDR2 FVKESK. The CDR3 DNA sequence: TGTGCCAGCAGCCAAATGGGCGGTCACGAGCAGTACTTC. This translates into CASSQMGGHEQYF.

This chain joins TRBV5-1 and TRBJ2-7, with 8 bases identical to TRBD2. The junction had 4 bases not matched to a gene; V was cut back by 2 bases and J by 0 bases. Looked up from germline, CDR1 is SGHRS and CDR2 is YFSETQ. This CDR3 comprises 15 residues. In DNA form, the CDR3 reads TGCGCCAGCAGCTTCGTAGCGGGGACCTCCTACGAGCAGTACTTC. Translating it yields CASSFVAGTSYEQYF.

This sequence joins TRBV21-1 and TRBJ1-5. TRBV21-1 is recorded as a pseudogene. The CDR3 consists of 16 residues. CDR3 in DNA: TGTGCCAGCAGCCTTTATGGGGCGGGCGTATCTCAGCCCCAGCATTTT. Translating it yields CASSLYGAGVSQPQHF.

This clone appeared a single time. The J gene is TRBJ2-4, the V gene TRBV7-9; D is tentatively TRBD1 or TRBD2 (5 bases each). Germline V gene data show CDR1 as SEHNR and CDR2 as FQNEAQ (reference sequence). V dropped 5 bases and J dropped 13 bases, with 15 bases sitting between them. This CDR3 spans 12 amino acids. Here the CDR3 DNA reads TGTGCCAGCAGCCTAGACCTGGGACGGCAGTACTTC. Its translation: CASSLDLGRQYF.

This sequence joins TRBV6-1 and TRBJ2-3, with unresolved D. Looked up from germline, CDR1 is MNHNS and CDR2 is SASEGT. Trimming stripped 1 base from V and 2 bases from J, with 10 bases between. The CDR3 is 15 residues long. The CDR3 sequence is CASSEGPEPTDTQYF. Here the CDR3 DNA reads TGTGCCAGCAGTGAAGGGCCCGAGCCCACAGATACGCAGTATTTT.

This rearrangement joins TRBV13 to TRBJ2-5, with TRBD2 identical over 8 bases. Germline V gene sequence: CDR1 PRHDT, CDR2 FYEKMQ (reference sequence). The CDR3 extends over 15 amino acids. Trimming took 5 bases from V and 2 from J; bases not matched to a gene: 7. DNA for the CDR3: TGTGCCAGCAGCCCGGATACTAGCGGACAAGAGACCCAGTACTTC. Protein product: CASSPDTSGQETQYF.

CDR3 protein: CAWTKGSSPNYGYTF. CDR3 sequence (DNA): TGTGCCTGGACGAAGGGCAGCAGTCCTAACTATGGCTACACCTTC. The V and J genes are TRBV30 and TRBJ1-2; D ambiguous. The germline V gene encodes CDR1 GTSNPN and CDR2 SVGIG (reference sequence). V lost 4 bases and J lost 0, with 15 bases in between. The CDR3 contains 15 residues.

The V call is TRBV7-2, the J call TRBJ2-1, with TRBD2 as a possible D gene (6 bases). Per germline, CDR1 SGHTA and CDR2 FQGNSA. This CDR3 region has 14 residues. The V end lost 5 bases, the J end lost 3 bases, and 11 bases lay between the germline ends. The CDR3 is CASSPPGLYNEQFF. Here the CDR3 DNA reads TGTGCCAGCAGCCCCCCGGGACTCTACAATGAGCAGTTCTTC.

The chain joins TRBV7-8 to TRBJ1-2, with a weak D call TRBD1 (5 bases). The V end lost 0 bases, the J end lost 0 bases, and 14 bases lay between the germline ends. Per the germline V gene, CDR1 is SGHVS and CDR2 is FQNEAQ. CDR3 size: 17 residues. The CDR3 protein is CASSLAPQGTANYGYTF. DNA of the CDR3: TGTGCCAGCAGCTTAGCGCCGCAGGGTACAGCTAACTATGGCTACACCTTC. Drawing the rest from reference TRBV7-8 and TRBJ1-2, the complete variable domain is GAGVSQSPRYKVAKRGQDVALRCDPISGHVSLFWYQQALGQGPEFLTYFQNEAQLDKSGLPSDRFFAERPEGSVSTLKIQRTQQEDSAVYLCASSLAPQGTANYGYTFGSGTRLTVV.

This sequence joins TRBV10-3 and TRBJ2-1; D uncertain. CDR3 length: 13 residues. V lost 5 bases and J lost 7, with 12 bases in between. From germline, CDR1 is ENHRY and CDR2 SYGVKD. CDR3 amino acids: CAISSGPGNEQFF. The CDR3 region has the DNA TGTGCCATCAGTTCCGGACCCGGGAATGAGCAGTTCTTC.

The chain uses TRBV6-5 and TRBJ2-7; D uncertain. The CDR3 is 13 amino acids. V was shortened by 0 bases and J by 7 bases, with 10 bases between the two germline ends. Germline V lookup: CDR1 MNHEY, CDR2 SVGAGI. CDR3 in amino acids: CASSYSPQSEQYF. The CDR3 DNA sequence: TGTGCCAGCAGTTACTCCCCACAGTCGGAGCAGTACTTC.